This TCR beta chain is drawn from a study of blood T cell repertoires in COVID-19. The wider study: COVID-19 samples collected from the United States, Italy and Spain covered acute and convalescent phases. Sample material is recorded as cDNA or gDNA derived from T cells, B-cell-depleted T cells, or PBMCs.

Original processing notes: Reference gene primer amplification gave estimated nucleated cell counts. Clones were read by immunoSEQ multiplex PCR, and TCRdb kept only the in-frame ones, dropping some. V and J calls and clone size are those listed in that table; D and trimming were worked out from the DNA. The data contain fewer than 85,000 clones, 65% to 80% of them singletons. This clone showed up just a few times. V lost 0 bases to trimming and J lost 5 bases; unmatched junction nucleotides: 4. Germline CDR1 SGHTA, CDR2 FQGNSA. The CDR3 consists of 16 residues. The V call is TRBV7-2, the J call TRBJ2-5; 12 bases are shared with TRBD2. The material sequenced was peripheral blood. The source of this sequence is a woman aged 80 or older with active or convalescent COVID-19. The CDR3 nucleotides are TGTGCCAGCAGCTTAGCATCTAGCGGGGGGGAGGAGACCCAGTACTTC. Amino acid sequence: CASSLASSGGEETQYF.